This T cell receptor beta chain was recorded in a study of response to subunit inactivated influenza vaccine. Study results and caveats: The authors suggested that few new T cells are recruited per seasonal influenza vaccination.

V was cut by 6 bases and J by 2 bases, with 10 bases left in between. CDR3 size: 14 residues. As regards this clonotype: As yet, its antigen is unknown.

MiXCR was run by TCRdb on the RT-PCR reads, yielding one entry per CDR3 protein. This sample has 150,000 to 200,000 distinct CDR3 sequences, with roughly a tenth found just once. The clonotype originates from a man between 50 and 69 years old who received an inactivated influenza vaccine. The V call is TRBV12-3 or TRBV12-4, the J call TRBJ1-4; D uncertain. The specimen comprised CD8+ T cells sorted from PBMCs, sampled about 24 months after vaccination. CDR3 region: CASSPEATNEKLFF. CDR3 nucleotides: TGTGCCAGCAGCCCGGAAGCCACTAATGAAAAACTGTTTTTT.